This passage covers 13 T cell receptor beta chains from one sample sequenced in a study of blood T cell repertoires in COVID-19. Assay: immunoSEQ multiplex PCR; the TCRdb copy retains only in-frame clones and omits some. The repertoire holds 84,000 or so clones, roughly 80% seen once, with roughly a third in the top ten. Sample: peripheral blood. The origin of the receptors is a man between 60 and 75 years old with COVID-19, enrolled during active disease.

This chain uses TRBV2 with TRBJ2-2; D uncertain. Germline CDR1 reads SNHLY; CDR2 reads FYNNEI. V was clipped by 4 bases and J by 5 bases, with 2 bases between them. This CDR3 is built from 11 residues. DNA for the CDR3: TGTGCCAGCAGTGCGACCGGGGAGCTGTTTTTT. This encodes CASSATGELFF. Full variable domain (rest looked up from reference TRBV2 and TRBJ2-2): EPEVTQTPSHQVTQMGQEVILRCVPISNHLYFYWYRQILGQKVEFLVSFYNNEISEKSEIFDDQFSVERPDGSNFTLKIRSTKLEDSAMYFCASSATGELFFGEGSRLTVL.

J is TRBJ2-1 and V is TRBV10-2; 8 nucleotides align to TRBD1. After removal of 0 bases from V and 4 bases from J, the junction contained 5 bases not matched to a gene. This CDR3 contains 16 residues. Germline-derived CDR1 and CDR2 are WSHSY and SAAADI. The CDR3 DNA is TGCGCCAGCAGTGAGTCGGCAGGGGGCATGTACAATGAGCAGTTCTTC. Its protein product is CASSESAGGMYNEQFF.

This sequence joins TRBV5-1 and TRBJ2-7, with a possible D match to TRBD1 (5 bases). Germline V gives CDR1 SGHRS, CDR2 YFSETQ. V lost 2 bases and J 0 bases, leaving 9 bases between the germline ends. This CDR3 has 14 amino acids. This CDR3 reads CASSLQVSSYEQYF. As DNA, the CDR3 is TGCGCCAGCAGCTTACAGGTTAGCTCCTACGAGCAGTACTTC.

V is TRBV29-1 and J is TRBJ1-2; D ambiguous. The CDR3 length is 14 residues. Trimming took off 3 bases at V and 4 bases at J, with 15 bases between the two ends. Germline V gene sequence: CDR1 SQVTM, CDR2 ANQGSEA. CDR3 region: CSVEREVGIYGYTF. The CDR3, as DNA: TGCAGCGTTGAGAGGGAGGTGGGAATCTATGGCTACACCTTC.

The V gene is TRBV6-5, the J gene TRBJ1-1, with 9 bases lining up with TRBD1. J was trimmed by 4 bases and V by 8 bases; bases with no gene match: 8. The CDR3 is 14 amino acids. From germline, CDR1 is MNHEY and CDR2 SVGAGI. The CDR3 DNA sequence: TGTGCCAGCTCTCGGGACAGGGATGGCACTGAAGCTTTCTTT. It is translated as CASSRDRDGTEAFF.

The chain combines TRBV24-1 with TRBJ2-1; TRBD2 might be the D (6 bases). Germline-derived CDR1 and CDR2 are KGHDR and SFDVKD. The CDR3 spans 15 residues. V was cut by 2 bases and J by 7 bases, with 14 bases left in between. CDR3 in amino acids: CATSDSRDSRNEQFF. CDR3 coding DNA: TGTGCCACCAGTGATTCGAGGGACTCAAGGAATGAGCAGTTCTTC.

V and J are TRBV29-1 and TRBJ2-7; tentative D call: TRBD1 (6 bases). V was pared by 4 bases and J by 9 bases, with 10 bases between. Germline V gene lookup returns CDR1 SQVTM and CDR2 ANQGSEA. CDR3 length: 10 amino acids. The CDR3 sequence: CSVGGPGQYF. DNA of the CDR3: TGCAGCGTTGGGGGGCCGGGGCAGTACTTC.

V and J are TRBV18 and TRBJ2-5; 9 bases fit TRBD2. V gave up 5 bases and J gave up 4 bases; unmatched junction bases: 17. The CDR3 has 18 residues. The germline V gene has CDR1 KGHSH and CDR2 LQKENI. CDR3 sequence (DNA): TGTGCCAGCTCATTCGGACTAGCGAACCCCCGAGGAGCAGAGACCCAGTACTTC. This gives the protein CASSFGLANPRGAETQYF.

V gene TRBV5-1 combines with J gene TRBJ2-3; TRBD1 agrees at 8 bases. The CDR3 has 15 amino acids. The V segment lost 1 base and the J segment 0 bases; nucleotides outside the gene matches: 1. Germline V gene lookup returns CDR1 SGHRS and CDR2 YFSETQ. DNA for the CDR3: TGCGCCAGCAGCTTGACAGGGGGAAGCACAGATACGCAGTATTTT. The encoded protein is CASSLTGGSTDTQYF.

V is TRBV6-5 and J is TRBJ1-5; D not resolved. The length of the CDR3 is 15 residues. Trimming took 7 bases from V and 1 from J, leaving 14 bases between them. CDR1 is MNHEY, CDR2 SVGAGI, per germline. This chain's CDR3 is CASKVQVLSNQPQHF. CDR3 DNA sequence: TGTGCCAGCAAAGTCCAGGTGCTGAGCAATCAGCCCCAGCATTTT.

The chain carries TRBV5-1 and TRBJ2-3; 7 positions match TRBD2. Germline V gives CDR1 SGHRS, CDR2 YFSETQ. This CDR3 contains 16 residues. The ends lost 1 base at V and 1 base at J; junction bases unmatched: 6. CDR3 protein: CASSLYGGGGTDTQYF. Here the CDR3 DNA reads TGCGCCAGCAGCTTGTATGGTGGGGGGGGCACAGATACGCAGTATTTT.

The chain combines TRBV2 with TRBJ2-3; D unclear. Deletions cut 5 bases from V and 7 bases from J, with 7 bases between. Germline loops: CDR1 SNHLY, CDR2 FYNNEI. This CDR3 is 11 amino acids long. CDR3 DNA sequence: TGTGCCAGCAGTAATCAGAATACGCAGTATTTT. Translated, it gives CASSNQNTQYF.

CDR3: CASSLEASVELFF. The CDR3 DNA reads as TGCGCCAGCAGCTTGGAAGCCTCCGTGGAGCTGTTTTTT. The chain couples TRBV5-1 to TRBJ2-2; D is unresolved. CDR3 length: 13 amino acids. Germline V gene sequence: CDR1 SGHRS, CDR2 YFSETQ. The V end was cut by 0 bases, the J end by 10 bases, with 10 bases between.